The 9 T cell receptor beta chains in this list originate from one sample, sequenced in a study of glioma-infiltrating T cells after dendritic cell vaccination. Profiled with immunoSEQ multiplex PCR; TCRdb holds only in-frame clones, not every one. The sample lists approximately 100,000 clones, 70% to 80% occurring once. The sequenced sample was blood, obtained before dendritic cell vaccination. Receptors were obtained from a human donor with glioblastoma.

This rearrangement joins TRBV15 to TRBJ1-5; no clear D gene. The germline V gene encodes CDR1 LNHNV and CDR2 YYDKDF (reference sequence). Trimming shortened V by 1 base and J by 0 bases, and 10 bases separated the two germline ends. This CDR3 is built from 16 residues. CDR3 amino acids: CATSRGGLNSNQPQHF. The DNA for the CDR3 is TGTGCCACCAGCAGAGGAGGGTTAAATAGCAATCAGCCCCAGCATTTT.

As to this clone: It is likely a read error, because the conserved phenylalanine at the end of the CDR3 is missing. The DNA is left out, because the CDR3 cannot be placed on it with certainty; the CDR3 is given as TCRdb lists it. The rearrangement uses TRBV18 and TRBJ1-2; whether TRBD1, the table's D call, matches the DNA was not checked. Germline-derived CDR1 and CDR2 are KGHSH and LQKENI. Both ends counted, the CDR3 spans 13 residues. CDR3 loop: CASSPRDRGPLLV.

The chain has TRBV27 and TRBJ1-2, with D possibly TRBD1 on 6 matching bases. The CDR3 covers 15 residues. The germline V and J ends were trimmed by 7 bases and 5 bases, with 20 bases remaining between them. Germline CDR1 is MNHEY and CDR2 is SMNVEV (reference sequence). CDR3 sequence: CASKYGGAARYGYTF. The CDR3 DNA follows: TGTGCCAGCAAGTATGGGGGGGCGGCCCGATATGGCTACACCTTC.

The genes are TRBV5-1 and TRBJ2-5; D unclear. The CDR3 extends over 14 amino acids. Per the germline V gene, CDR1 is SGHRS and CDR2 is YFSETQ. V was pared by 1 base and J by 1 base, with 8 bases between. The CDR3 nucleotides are TGCGCCAGCAGCTTGATAGACACCCAAGAGACCCAGTACTTC. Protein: CASSLIDTQETQYF.

The CDR3 loop reads CASSQDFLRQADNSPLHF. The DNA for the CDR3 is TGCGCCAGCAGCCAAGATTTCCTTCGACAGGCTGATAATTCACCCCTCCACTTT. The chain combines TRBV4-1 with TRBJ1-6, with TRBD1 as a possible D gene (6 bases). Deletions cut 0 bases from V and 5 bases from J, with 17 bases between. Germline lookup yields CDR1 MGHRA and CDR2 YSYEKL. The CDR3 covers 18 residues.

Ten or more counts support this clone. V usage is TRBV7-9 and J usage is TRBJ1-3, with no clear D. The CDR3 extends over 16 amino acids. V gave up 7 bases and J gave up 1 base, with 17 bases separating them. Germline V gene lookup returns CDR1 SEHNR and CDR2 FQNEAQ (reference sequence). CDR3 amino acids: CASTRDIGWSGNTIYF. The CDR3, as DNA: TGTGCCAGCACACGGGATATAGGGTGGTCTGGAAACACCATATATTTT.

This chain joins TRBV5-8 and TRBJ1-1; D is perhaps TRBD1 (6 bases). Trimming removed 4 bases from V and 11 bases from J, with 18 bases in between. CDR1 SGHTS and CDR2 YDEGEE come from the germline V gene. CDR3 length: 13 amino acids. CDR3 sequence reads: CASSQDRSTGAFF. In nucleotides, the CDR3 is TGTGCCAGCAGCCAAGACAGGTCTACGGGGGCTTTCTTT. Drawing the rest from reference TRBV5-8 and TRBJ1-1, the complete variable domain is EAGVTQSPTHLIKTRGQQATLRCSPISGHTSVYWYQQALGLGLQFLLWYDEGEERNRGNFPPRFSGRQFPNYSSELNVNALELEDSALYLCASSQDRSTGAFFGQGTRLTVV.

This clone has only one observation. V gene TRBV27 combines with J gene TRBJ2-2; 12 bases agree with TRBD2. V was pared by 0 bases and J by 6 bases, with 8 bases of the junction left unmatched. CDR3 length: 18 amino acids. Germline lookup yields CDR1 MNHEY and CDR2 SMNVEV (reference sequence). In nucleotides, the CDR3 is TGTGCCAGCAGTTTATCGGGGACTAGCGGGTCTCTCCCCGGGGAGCTGTTTTTT. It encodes CASSLSGTSGSLPGELFF.

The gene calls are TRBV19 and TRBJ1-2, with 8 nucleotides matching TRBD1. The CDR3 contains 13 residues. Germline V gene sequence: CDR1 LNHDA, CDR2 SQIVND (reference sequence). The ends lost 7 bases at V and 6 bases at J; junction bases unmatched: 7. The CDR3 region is CASNDRGGDGYTF. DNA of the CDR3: TGTGCCAGTAACGACAGGGGAGGGGATGGCTACACCTTC.